The rows below give T cell receptor beta chains drawn from one sample of a study of CD8+CD57+ T cells in acquired aplastic anemia. TCRdb re-called the reads through MiXCR, storing one row per CDR3 protein. The sample has around 190,000 distinct CDR3 sequences, 61% seen once. The sample consisted of sorted CD4+, CD8+, or CD8+CD57+ T cells (not recorded which) from PBMCs. The receptors come from a human donor in good health. The CDR3 runs from the conserved cysteine through the conserved F or W. The D gene is left open where the match is weak. The size field is filled for only some rows; it gives once, few, many or a size class.

v_gene: TRBV20-1; len: 16; j_gene: TRBJ2-3; abundance: many; d_gene: TRBD2; CDR3aa: CSATERLAGITDTRYF; CDR3nt: TGCAGTGCTACCGAACGACTAGCGGGAATCACAGATACGCGGTATTTT
v_gene: TRBV20-1; len: 15; j_gene: TRBJ2-1; abundance: NA; d_gene: NA; CDR3aa: CSAGDRGSSYNEQFF; CDR3nt: TGCAGTGCTGGGGATAGGGGGAGCTCCTACAATGAGCAGTTCTTC
v_gene: TRBV2; len: 13; j_gene: TRBJ1-1; abundance: few; d_gene: NA; CDR3aa: CASSAEGYTEAFF; CDR3nt: TGTGCCAGCAGTGCCGAGGGGTACACTGAAGCTTTCTTT
v_gene: TRBV15; len: 18; j_gene: TRBJ1-4; abundance: NA; d_gene: NA; CDR3aa: CATSRGGGAGGRNEKLFF; CDR3nt: TGTGCCACCAGCAGAGGAGGGGGGGCCGGGGGACGAAATGAAAAACTGTTTTTT
v_gene: TRBV7-6; len: 14; j_gene: TRBJ1-1; abundance: many; d_gene: NA; CDR3aa: CASSLAAGRPEAFF; CDR3nt: TGTGCCAGCAGCTTAGCTGCCGGCCGGCCTGAAGCTTTCTTT
v_gene: TRBV9; len: 15; j_gene: TRBJ2-3; abundance: many; d_gene: NA; CDR3aa: CASSVYGISTDTQYF; CDR3nt: TGTGCCAGCAGCGTATACGGGATTAGCACAGATACGCAGTATTTT
v_gene: TRBV7-8; len: 13; j_gene: TRBJ2-1; abundance: many; d_gene: NA; CDR3aa: CASSLGKYNEQFF; CDR3nt: TGTGCCAGCAGCTTGGGAAAATACAATGAGCAGTTCTTC
v_gene: TRBV20-1; len: 13; j_gene: TRBJ2-7; abundance: NA; d_gene: TRBD1; CDR3aa: CSAERTGLVEQYF; CDR3nt: TGCAGTGCTGAAAGGACAGGGTTGGTCGAGCAGTACTTC
v_gene: TRBV5-1; len: 13; j_gene: TRBJ2-7; abundance: many; d_gene: NA; CDR3aa: CASSMYGTGEQYF; CDR3nt: TGCGCCAGCAGCATGTACGGAACAGGGGAGCAGTACTTC
v_gene: TRBV7-6; len: 14; j_gene: TRBJ2-7; abundance: NA; d_gene: NA; CDR3aa: CASSSRPGGYGQYF; CDR3nt: TGTGCCAGCAGCTCGCGTCCCGGGGGTTACGGGCAGTACTTC
v_gene: TRBV29-1; len: 12; j_gene: TRBJ1-1; abundance: NA; d_gene: NA; CDR3aa: CSVGGGAHEAFF; CDR3nt: TGCAGCGTTGGAGGGGGGGCCCATGAAGCTTTCTTT
v_gene: TRBV5-1; len: 15; j_gene: TRBJ1-1; abundance: NA; d_gene: NA; CDR3aa: CASSLAVTVNTEAFF; CDR3nt: TGCGCCAGCAGCTTGGCCGTGACAGTGAACACTGAAGCTTTCTTT
v_gene: TRBV30; len: 12; j_gene: TRBJ2-5; abundance: NA; d_gene: TRBD1; CDR3aa: CACRQGEETQYF; CDR3nt: TGTGCCTGCCGACAGGGTGAAGAGACCCAGTACTTC
v_gene: TRBV9; len: 14; j_gene: TRBJ2-3; abundance: many; d_gene: NA; CDR3aa: CASSPRGSTDTQYF; CDR3nt: TGTGCCAGCAGCCCTCGGGGGAGCACAGATACGCAGTATTTT
v_gene: TRBV12-3/TRBV12-4; len: 10; j_gene: TRBJ2-2; abundance: NA; d_gene: NA; CDR3aa: CASSCWELFF; CDR3nt: TGTGCCAGCAGCTGCTGGGAGCTGTTTTTT
v_gene: TRBV7-3; len: 12; j_gene: TRBJ2-7; abundance: few; d_gene: NA; CDR3aa: CASSLATYEQYF; CDR3nt: TGTGCCAGCAGCTTAGCGACCTACGAGCAGTACTTC
v_gene: TRBV19; len: 14; j_gene: TRBJ1-1; abundance: NA; d_gene: NA; CDR3aa: CASENRQSNTEAFF; CDR3nt: TGTGCCAGTGAAAATAGACAGAGTAACACTGAAGCTTTCTTT
v_gene: TRBV27; len: 15; j_gene: TRBJ2-6; abundance: many; d_gene: NA; CDR3aa: CASSSGTAGANVLTF; CDR3nt: TGTGCCAGCAGTTCAGGGACGGCTGGGGCCAACGTCCTGACTTTC
v_gene: TRBV9; len: 15; j_gene: TRBJ2-7; abundance: NA; d_gene: NA; CDR3aa: CASSEAGTGNYEQYF; CDR3nt: TGTGCCAGCAGCGAGGCCGGGACCGGGAACTACGAGCAGTACTTC
v_gene: TRBV2; len: 19; j_gene: TRBJ2-3; abundance: many; d_gene: TRBD2; CDR3aa: CASSWTSGRATDNTDTQYF; CDR3nt: TGTGCCAGCAGCTGGACTAGCGGGAGGGCGACCGACAACACAGATACGCAGTATTTT
v_gene: TRBV20-1; len: 15; j_gene: TRBJ2-7; abundance: NA; d_gene: TRBD2; CDR3aa: CSALAGGGERYEQYF; CDR3nt: TGCAGTGCTTTAGCGGGAGGGGGAGAACGATACGAGCAGTACTTC
v_gene: TRBV24-1; len: 17; j_gene: TRBJ1-6; abundance: NA; d_gene: NA; CDR3aa: CATSRDQTGLGDSPLHF; CDR3nt: TGTGCCACCAGCAGAGATCAAACAGGGTTGGGCGATTCACCCCTCCACTTT
v_gene: TRBV7-9; len: 15; j_gene: TRBJ1-6; abundance: many; d_gene: NA; CDR3aa: CASSTNRVANSPLHF; CDR3nt: TGTGCCAGCAGCACGAACAGGGTCGCCAATTCACCCCTCCACTTT
v_gene: TRBV10-2; len: 14; j_gene: TRBJ2-7; abundance: NA; d_gene: NA; CDR3aa: CASRRTVSSYEQYF; CDR3nt: TGCGCCAGCCGAAGGACAGTCAGCTCCTACGAGCAGTACTTC
v_gene: TRBV7-8; len: 12; j_gene: TRBJ2-1; abundance: few; d_gene: NA; CDR3aa: CASSLRDGEQFF; CDR3nt: TGTGCCAGCAGCTTACGAGACGGTGAGCAGTTCTTC
v_gene: TRBV30; len: 13; j_gene: TRBJ1-2; abundance: NA; d_gene: NA; CDR3aa: CAWSVPARDGYTF; CDR3nt: TGTGCCTGGAGTGTCCCGGCGCGAGATGGCTACACCTTC
v_gene: TRBV2; len: 15; j_gene: TRBJ2-7; abundance: few; d_gene: TRBD1; CDR3aa: CASGTGPMRGYEQYF; CDR3nt: TGTGCCAGCGGGACAGGACCCATGAGGGGCTACGAGCAGTACTTC
v_gene: TRBV19; len: 13; j_gene: TRBJ2-7; abundance: NA; d_gene: NA; CDR3aa: CASSIGGRYEQYF; CDR3nt: TGTGCCAGTAGTATTGGGGGCCGTTACGAGCAGTACTTC
v_gene: TRBV20-1; len: 16; j_gene: TRBJ2-7; abundance: NA; d_gene: TRBD1; CDR3aa: CSAPGGGGQGAGEQYF; CDR3nt: TGCAGTGCCCCTGGGGGGGGGGGACAGGGGGCGGGGGAGCAGTACTTC
v_gene: TRBV27; len: 14; j_gene: TRBJ2-2; abundance: NA; d_gene: NA; CDR3aa: CASRPPVDTGELFF; CDR3nt: TGTGCCAGCAGACCTCCAGTCGACACCGGGGAGCTGTTTTTT
v_gene: TRBV10-3; len: 16; j_gene: TRBJ2-7; abundance: NA; d_gene: NA; CDR3aa: CAISEGTGGGASEQYF; CDR3nt: TGTGCCATCAGTGAGGGGACAGGCGGGGGGGCCTCCGAGCAGTACTTC
v_gene: TRBV7-6; len: 15; j_gene: TRBJ2-2; abundance: many; d_gene: NA; CDR3aa: CASSLASGDTGELFF; CDR3nt: TGTGCCAGCAGCTTAGCGTCTGGGGACACCGGGGAGCTGTTTTTT
v_gene: TRBV5-1; len: 17; j_gene: TRBJ2-7; abundance: NA; d_gene: TRBD2; CDR3aa: CASSSVKVAGGIGEQYF; CDR3nt: TGCGCCAGCAGCTCAGTGAAGGTAGCGGGAGGAATCGGCGAGCAGTACTTC
v_gene: TRBV4-2; len: 11; j_gene: TRBJ2-3; abundance: many; d_gene: NA; CDR3aa: CASRLGPLIYF; CDR3nt: TGTGCCAGCAGACTCGGGCCCCTTATCTATTTT
v_gene: TRBV25-1; len: 14; j_gene: TRBJ1-4; abundance: NA; d_gene: TRBD1; CDR3aa: CASSSRTGEEKLFF; CDR3nt: TGTGCCAGCAGTTCTCGGACAGGGGAAGAAAAACTATTTTTT
v_gene: TRBV27; len: 16; j_gene: TRBJ2-7; abundance: NA; d_gene: TRBD2; CDR3aa: CASSLTGGAGGFEQYF; CDR3nt: TGTGCCAGCAGCCTCACGGGGGGAGCGGGAGGATTCGAGCAGTACTTC
v_gene: TRBV2; len: 14; j_gene: TRBJ1-4; abundance: NA; d_gene: TRBD1; CDR3aa: CASTPGQGTEKLFF; CDR3nt: TGTGCCAGCACCCCGGGACAGGGGACGGAAAAACTGTTTTTT
v_gene: TRBV2; len: 14; j_gene: TRBJ2-7; abundance: NA; d_gene: TRBD1; CDR3aa: CASRGTALSYEQYF; CDR3nt: TGTGCCAGCAGAGGGACAGCTCTCTCCTACGAGCAGTACTTC
v_gene: TRBV6-5; len: 14; j_gene: TRBJ1-6; abundance: few; d_gene: NA; CDR3aa: CASRASSYNSPLHF; CDR3nt: TGTGCCAGCCGGGCGAGCTCCTATAATTCACCCCTCCACTTT
v_gene: TRBV29-1; len: 14; j_gene: TRBJ1-5; abundance: many; d_gene: NA; CDR3aa: CSVAPGQSNQPQHF; CDR3nt: TGCAGCGTAGCTCCGGGGCAGAGCAATCAGCCCCAGCATTTT
v_gene: TRBV20-1; len: 17; j_gene: TRBJ2-2; abundance: NA; d_gene: TRBD2; CDR3aa: CSARVPRLAANTGELFF; CDR3nt: TGCAGTGCTAGAGTACCGAGACTAGCGGCTAACACCGGGGAGCTGTTTTTT
v_gene: TRBV6-1; len: 14; j_gene: TRBJ1-1; abundance: many; d_gene: NA; CDR3aa: CASSDYGGGTEAFF; CDR3nt: TGTGCCAGCAGTGATTATGGTGGGGGCACTGAAGCTTTCTTT
v_gene: TRBV5-1; len: 16; j_gene: TRBJ2-2; abundance: many; d_gene: NA; CDR3aa: CASSSRETHYTGELFF; CDR3nt: TGCGCCAGCAGCTCGAGGGAAACCCATTACACCGGGGAGCTGTTTTTT
v_gene: TRBV7-8; len: 15; j_gene: TRBJ2-6; abundance: few; d_gene: NA; CDR3aa: CASSLDTSGANVLTF; CDR3nt: TGTGCCAGCAGCTTAGATACCTCTGGGGCCAACGTCCTGACTTTC
v_gene: TRBV20-1; len: 14; j_gene: TRBJ1-6; abundance: NA; d_gene: NA; CDR3aa: CSARDPGEGSPLHF; CDR3nt: TGCAGTGCTAGAGATCCAGGGGAGGGTTCACCCCTCCACTTT
v_gene: TRBV6-5; len: 12; j_gene: TRBJ2-3; abundance: NA; d_gene: TRBD1; CDR3aa: CASSQQGDTQYF; CDR3nt: TGTGCCAGCAGCCAACAGGGGGATACGCAGTATTTT
v_gene: TRBV6-2/TRBV6-3; len: 17; j_gene: TRBJ2-5; abundance: many; d_gene: NA; CDR3aa: CASSYSWGLSSQETQYF; CDR3nt: TGTGCCAGCAGTTACTCGTGGGGACTGTCGTCCCAAGAGACCCAGTACTTC
v_gene: TRBV2; len: 14; j_gene: TRBJ2-7; abundance: NA; d_gene: TRBD1; CDR3aa: CASRARQGAYEQYF; CDR3nt: TGTGCCAGCAGAGCTAGACAGGGGGCCTACGAGCAGTACTTC
v_gene: TRBV7-6; len: 15; j_gene: TRBJ1-1; abundance: NA; d_gene: NA; CDR3aa: CASSLGKGQRTEAFF; CDR3nt: TGTGCCAGCAGCTTAGGGAAGGGGCAGCGCACTGAAGCTTTCTTT
v_gene: TRBV19; len: 14; j_gene: TRBJ2-7; abundance: NA; d_gene: TRBD1; CDR3aa: CASRDRSSSYGQYF; CDR3nt: TGTGCCAGTCGGGACAGGTCGAGCTCCTACGGGCAGTACTTC
v_gene: TRBV5-1; len: 14; j_gene: TRBJ1-1; abundance: NA; d_gene: TRBD1; CDR3aa: CASSLHRGSSEAFF; CDR3nt: TGCGCCAGCAGCTTGCACAGGGGAAGCAGTGAAGCTTTCTTT
v_gene: TRBV7-2; len: 13; j_gene: TRBJ2-1; abundance: NA; d_gene: TRBD1; CDR3aa: CASSPRGRDEQFF; CDR3nt: TGTGCCAGCAGCCCCAGGGGGCGGGATGAGCAGTTCTTC
v_gene: TRBV9; len: 15; j_gene: TRBJ1-5; abundance: once; d_gene: TRBD1; CDR3aa: CASSSGDRGDQPQHF; CDR3nt: TGTGCCAGCAGCTCGGGGGACAGGGGCGATCAGCCCCAGCATTTT
v_gene: TRBV7-9; len: 17; j_gene: TRBJ2-1; abundance: NA; d_gene: TRBD1; CDR3aa: CASSRVSTGGVGNEQFF; CDR3nt: TGTGCCAGCAGCCGAGTATCGACAGGGGGCGTTGGCAATGAGCAGTTCTTC
v_gene: TRBV10-3; len: 15; j_gene: TRBJ2-7; abundance: few; d_gene: TRBD1; CDR3aa: CAISASQGAQYEQYF; CDR3nt: TGTGCCATCAGTGCTTCCCAGGGGGCGCAGTACGAGCAGTACTTC
v_gene: TRBV27; len: 16; j_gene: TRBJ2-3; abundance: NA; d_gene: NA; CDR3aa: CASSEQYPAIADTQYF; CDR3nt: TGTGCCAGCAGTGAACAGTATCCAGCTATCGCAGATACGCAGTATTTT
v_gene: TRBV27; len: 15; j_gene: TRBJ2-5; abundance: many; d_gene: NA; CDR3aa: CASSLSPTVGETQYF; CDR3nt: TGTGCCAGCAGTTTATCCCCCACAGTAGGCGAGACCCAGTACTTC